This T cell receptor (beta chain) was profiled in a study of neurological immune-mediated disorders. Whole-study results and caveats: Because no CDR3 amino acid sequences were shared across subjects by expanded clones, private repertoires were suggested in all groups.

This clonotype was detected ten times or more. Its cognate antigen is unknown. Time point denoted: longitudinal time-point 1 (baseline). The unsorted libraries had their origin in 2 million PBMCs stored at -80 C. Synthesis of cDNA was carried out by template-switch 5'RACE. The reaction used 10-nucleotide random UMIs. From 15-18 subjects, over 190 million TCR-beta sequences were obtained in each sequencing run. TCRdb processed the 5' RACE reads anew with MiXCR; each CDR3 protein has one entry. The profile shows under 90,000 distinct CDR3 sequences, 9.5% to 13% of them singletons. This TCR was sampled from a man aged 25 to 40 in good health. Sequencing used PBMCs.

The CDR3 coding sequence is TGCGCCAGCAGCTTCGGGGTATCCGACTATGGCTACACCTTC. The encoded protein is CASSFGVSDYGYTF. The genes are TRBV5-1 and TRBJ1-2; no definite D call. The CDR3 extends over 14 amino acids. Trimming took off 2 bases at V and 3 bases at J, with 11 bases between the two ends. Looked up from germline, CDR1 is SGHRS and CDR2 is YFSETQ. The complete variable domain, with remaining parts taken from reference TRBV5-1 and TRBJ1-2, reads KAGVTQTPRYLIKTRGQQVTLSCSPISGHRSVSWYQQTPGQGLQFLFEYFSETQRNKGNFPGRFSGRQFSNSRSEMNVSTLELGDSALYLCASSFGVSDYGYTFGSGTRLTVV.